The present T cell receptor (beta chain) was sequenced within a study of OX40 agonist ivuxolimab in advanced cancers. On the study more broadly: At 82.7% male, the cohort had a mean age of 60 years, ranging from about 23 to 79. Whole-study results and caveats: There was clonal expansion of CD4+ and CD8+ blood T cells by week 6 at 0.1 to 3.0 mg/kg.

About this clone itself: Its antigen is not identified.

The trim removed 0 bases at V and 2 bases at J, leaving 4 bases unmatched. Per germline, CDR1 SGHTA and CDR2 FQGNSA. This CDR3 region has 15 residues. Sequenced by immunoSEQ multiplex PCR; TCRdb stores in-frame clones only, minus some. The data hold some 57,000 clones, with 86% observed a single time. The sequence came from an adult with an advanced solid tumor such as melanoma, head and neck, liver or kidney cancer. This chain joins TRBV7-2 and TRBJ2-7; TRBD1 matches 7 bases. The sequences come from CD4+ or CD8+ T cells sorted from blood, collected in a trial of the OX40 agonist ivuxolimab. CDR3 sequence: CASSLAQGFTYEQYF. The CDR3 region has the DNA TGTGCCAGCAGCTTAGCACAGGGGTTCACCTACGAGCAGTACTTC.